The rows below give T cell receptor beta chains drawn from one sample of a study of T cells in Graves' hyperthyroidism and ophthalmopathy. TCRdb itself ran the multiplex PCR reads through MiXCR, one entry per CDR3 protein. The sample includes about 360,000 distinct CDR3 sequences, approximately 13% of them seen just once. Sequenced: blood. The source is a woman in her late teens or twenties with Graves' hyperthyroidism. CDR3s include the opening cysteine and the closing phenylalanine or tryptophan.

TRBV7-2	TRBJ2-3	CASSSFGDTQYF
TRBV5-5	TRBJ2-7	CASSSRTGNNEQYF
TRBV29-1	TRBJ2-1	CSVDGGAGYNEQFF
TRBV28	TRBJ2-7	CASGGGYPYEQYF
TRBV10-3	TRBJ2-5	CAISDRGQETQYF
TRBV20-1	TRBJ2-1	CSASYNEQFF
TRBV7-9	TRBJ1-1	CASSPQGSLHGAFF
TRBV18	TRBJ1-1	CASSPASDTEAFF
TRBV2	TRBJ2-3	CARGDSESDTQYF
TRBV5-1	TRBJ1-5	CASSLANRGAQHF
TRBV19	TRBJ1-5	CASNGQNQPQHF
TRBV30	TRBJ2-1	CAWSWARGNEQFF
TRBV5-1	TRBJ2-3	CASSLTSGLGDTQYF
TRBV7-8	TRBJ2-7	CASSLAQGEQYF
TRBV29-1	TRBJ2-1	CSVGQGVDNEQFF
TRBV6-1	TRBJ1-1	CASSLTTGTPEAFF
TRBV20-1	TRBJ1-6	CSARPGRVYSPLHF
TRBV2	TRBJ2-1	CASSLTSGGPAYNEQFF
TRBV30	TRBJ1-5	CAWSGSQGGPQHF
TRBV4-1	TRBJ2-4	CASSYPSGSIAKNIQYF
TRBV13	TRBJ2-7	CASSATRLEQYF
TRBV5-6	TRBJ1-5	CASSQNRMSQPQHF